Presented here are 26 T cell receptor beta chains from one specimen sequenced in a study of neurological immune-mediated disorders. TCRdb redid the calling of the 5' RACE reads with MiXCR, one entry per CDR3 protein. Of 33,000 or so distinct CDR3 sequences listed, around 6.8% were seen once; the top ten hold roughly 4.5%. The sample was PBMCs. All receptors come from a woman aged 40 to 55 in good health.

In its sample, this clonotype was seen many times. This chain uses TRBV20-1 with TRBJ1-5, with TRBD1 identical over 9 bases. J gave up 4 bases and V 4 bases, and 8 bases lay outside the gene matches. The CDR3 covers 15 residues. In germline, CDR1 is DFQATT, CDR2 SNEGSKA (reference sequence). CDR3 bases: TGCAGTGCTAAACCCTCCGGACAGGGGAATCAGCCCCAGCATTTT. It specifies CSAKPSGQGNQPQHF.

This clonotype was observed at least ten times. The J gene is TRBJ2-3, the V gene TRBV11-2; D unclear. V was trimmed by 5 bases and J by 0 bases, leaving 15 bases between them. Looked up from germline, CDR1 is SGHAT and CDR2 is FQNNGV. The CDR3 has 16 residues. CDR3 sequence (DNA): TGTGCCAGCAGCCTAGTAGGCGGATCTAGCACAGATACGCAGTATTTT. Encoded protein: CASSLVGGSSTDTQYF.

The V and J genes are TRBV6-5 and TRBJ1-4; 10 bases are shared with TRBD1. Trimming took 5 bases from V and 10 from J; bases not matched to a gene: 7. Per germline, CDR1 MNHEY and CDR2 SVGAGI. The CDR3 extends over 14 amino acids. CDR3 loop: CASSQDRGQGKLFF. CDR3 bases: TGTGCCAGCAGTCAAGACAGGGGGCAAGGAAAACTGTTTTTT.

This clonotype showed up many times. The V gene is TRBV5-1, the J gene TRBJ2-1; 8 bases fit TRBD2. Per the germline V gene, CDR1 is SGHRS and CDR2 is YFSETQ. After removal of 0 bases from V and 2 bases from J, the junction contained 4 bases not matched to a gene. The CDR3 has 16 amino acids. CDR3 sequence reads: CASSLASAGAYNEQFF. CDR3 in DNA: TGCGCCAGCAGCTTGGCCTCAGCGGGGGCCTACAATGAGCAGTTCTTC. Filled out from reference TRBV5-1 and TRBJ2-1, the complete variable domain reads KAGVTQTPRYLIKTRGQQVTLSCSPISGHRSVSWYQQTPGQGLQFLFEYFSETQRNKGNFPGRFSGRQFSNSRSEMNVSTLELGDSALYLCASSLASAGAYNEQFFGPGTRLTVL.

CDR3 amino acids: CASMPTRGGVDEQFF. CDR3 DNA: TGTGCCAGTATGCCGACGCGGGGGGGTGTCGATGAGCAGTTCTTC. The genes are TRBV12-3 or TRBV12-4 and TRBJ2-1; the match to TRBD2 covers 9 bases. CDR3 length: 15 amino acids. J gave up 8 bases and V 9 bases, and 14 bases lay outside the gene matches.

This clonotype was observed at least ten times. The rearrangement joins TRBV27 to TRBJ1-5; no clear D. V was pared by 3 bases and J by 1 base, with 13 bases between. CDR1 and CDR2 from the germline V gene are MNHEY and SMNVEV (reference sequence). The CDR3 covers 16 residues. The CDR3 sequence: CASSFGGGGSNQPQHF. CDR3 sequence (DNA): TGTGCCAGCAGTTTTGGCGGAGGTGGGAGCAATCAGCCCCAGCATTTT.

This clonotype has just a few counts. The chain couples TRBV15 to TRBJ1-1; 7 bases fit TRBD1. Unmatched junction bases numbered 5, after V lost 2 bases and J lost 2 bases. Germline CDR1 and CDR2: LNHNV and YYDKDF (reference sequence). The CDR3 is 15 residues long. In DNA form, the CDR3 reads TGTGCCACCAGCAGATCGACAGGGTTAAACACTGAAGCTTTCTTT. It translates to CATSRSTGLNTEAFF.

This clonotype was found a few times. The CDR3 region has the DNA TGTGCCACCTCCGGGACAGATTATGGCTACACCTTC. This encodes CATSGTDYGYTF. The chain uses TRBV10-3 and TRBJ1-2; 7 bases are shared with TRBD1. V dropped 10 bases and J dropped 5; count of bases not matched to a gene: 7. Germline loops: CDR1 ENHRY, CDR2 SYGVKD. The CDR3 has 12 amino acids.

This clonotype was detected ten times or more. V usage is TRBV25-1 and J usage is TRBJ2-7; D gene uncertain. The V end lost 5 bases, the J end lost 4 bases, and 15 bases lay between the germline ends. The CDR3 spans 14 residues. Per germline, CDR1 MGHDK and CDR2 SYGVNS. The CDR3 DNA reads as TGTGCCAGCAGTAAGGGAATTTGGCCATACGAGCAGTACTTC. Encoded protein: CASSKGIWPYEQYF.

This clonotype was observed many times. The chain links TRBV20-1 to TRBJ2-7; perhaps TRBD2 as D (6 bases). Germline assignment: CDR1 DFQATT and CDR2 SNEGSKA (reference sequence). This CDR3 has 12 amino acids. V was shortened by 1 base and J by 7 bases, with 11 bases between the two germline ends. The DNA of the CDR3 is TGCAGTGCTAGAGGCGGGGTCGGAGAGCAGTACGTC. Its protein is CSARGGVGEQYV.

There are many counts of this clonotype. The CDR3 coding sequence is TGCAGCGTTGAACCAGCGGGGGCTCTGGGGCAGTTCTTC. Its protein is CSVEPAGALGQFF. The chain couples TRBV29-1 to TRBJ2-1; 8 bases are shared with TRBD2. CDR1 and CDR2 (germline): SQVTM, ANQGSEA. CDR3 length: 13 residues. With V trimmed by 2 bases and J by 12 bases, 9 bases remained unmatched.

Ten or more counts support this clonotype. The CDR3 DNA reads TGTGCCAGCAGCGTCACGACTAGCGGGAAAGAGACCCAGTACTTC. Its translation is CASSVTTSGKETQYF. V is TRBV9 and J is TRBJ2-5; TRBD2 aligns across 11 bases. Germline V CDR1 and CDR2: SGDLS, YYNGEE. Trimming took 2 bases from V and 3 from J; bases not matched to a gene: 3. CDR3 length: 15 amino acids.

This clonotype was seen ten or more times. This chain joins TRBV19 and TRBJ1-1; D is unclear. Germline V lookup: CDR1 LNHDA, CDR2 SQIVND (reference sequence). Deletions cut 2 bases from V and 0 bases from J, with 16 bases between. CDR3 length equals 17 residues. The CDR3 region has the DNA TGTGCCAGTAGTATATTAGGAGGCCGGGAGTTGAACACTGAAGCTTTCTTT. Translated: CASSILGGRELNTEAFF.

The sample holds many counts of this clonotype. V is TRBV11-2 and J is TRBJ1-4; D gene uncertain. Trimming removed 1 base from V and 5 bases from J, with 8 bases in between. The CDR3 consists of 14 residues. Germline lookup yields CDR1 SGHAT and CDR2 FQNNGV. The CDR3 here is CASSLVQLNEKLFF. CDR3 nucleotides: TGTGCCAGCAGCTTAGTTCAGTTGAATGAAAAACTGTTTTTT. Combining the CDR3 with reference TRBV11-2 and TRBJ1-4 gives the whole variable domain EAGVAQSPRYKIIEKRQSVAFWCNPISGHATLYWYQQILGQGPKLLIQFQNNGVVDDSQLPKDRFSAERLKGVDSTLKIQPAKLEDSAVYLCASSLVQLNEKLFFGSGTQLSVL.

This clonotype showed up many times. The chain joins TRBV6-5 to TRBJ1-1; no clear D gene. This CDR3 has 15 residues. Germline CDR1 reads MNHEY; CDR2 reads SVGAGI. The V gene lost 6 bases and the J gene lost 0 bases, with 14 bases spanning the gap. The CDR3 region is CASRVHVRVNTEAFF. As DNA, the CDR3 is TGTGCCAGCAGAGTTCACGTTAGGGTGAACACTGAAGCTTTCTTT.

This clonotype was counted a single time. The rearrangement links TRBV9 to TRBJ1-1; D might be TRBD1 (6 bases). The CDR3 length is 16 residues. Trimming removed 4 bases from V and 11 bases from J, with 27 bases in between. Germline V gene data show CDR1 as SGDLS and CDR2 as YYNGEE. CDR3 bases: TGTGCCAGCAGCCCAGACCCCTCGTCTGGGACATGGTTGGCTTTCTTT. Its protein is CASSPDPSSGTWLAFF.

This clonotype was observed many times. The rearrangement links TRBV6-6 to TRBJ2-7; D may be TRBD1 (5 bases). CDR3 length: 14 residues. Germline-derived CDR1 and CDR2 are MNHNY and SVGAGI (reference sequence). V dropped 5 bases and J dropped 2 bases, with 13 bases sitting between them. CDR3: CASSLSGKPYEQYF. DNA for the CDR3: TGTGCCAGCAGTCTTTCAGGGAAACCCTACGAGCAGTACTTC.

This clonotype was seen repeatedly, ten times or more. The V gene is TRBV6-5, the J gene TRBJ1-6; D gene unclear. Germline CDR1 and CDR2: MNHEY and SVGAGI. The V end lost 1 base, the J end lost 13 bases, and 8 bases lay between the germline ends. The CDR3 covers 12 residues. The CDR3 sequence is CASSYLLAPLHF. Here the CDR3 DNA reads TGTGCCAGCAGTTACTTACTCGCCCCCCTCCACTTT.

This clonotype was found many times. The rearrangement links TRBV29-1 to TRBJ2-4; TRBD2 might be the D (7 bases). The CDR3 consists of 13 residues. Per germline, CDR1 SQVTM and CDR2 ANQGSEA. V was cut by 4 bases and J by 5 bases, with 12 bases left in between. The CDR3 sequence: CSVGGGLQNIQYF. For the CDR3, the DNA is TGCAGCGTTGGGGGGGGCCTTCAAAACATTCAGTACTTC.

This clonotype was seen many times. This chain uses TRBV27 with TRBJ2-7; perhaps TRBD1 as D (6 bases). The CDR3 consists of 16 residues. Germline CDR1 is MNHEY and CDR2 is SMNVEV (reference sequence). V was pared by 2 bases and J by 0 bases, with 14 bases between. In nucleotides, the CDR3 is TGTGCCAGCAGTTTAGAGGGCGGACAGCCCTCCTACGAGCAGTACTTC. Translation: CASSLEGGQPSYEQYF.

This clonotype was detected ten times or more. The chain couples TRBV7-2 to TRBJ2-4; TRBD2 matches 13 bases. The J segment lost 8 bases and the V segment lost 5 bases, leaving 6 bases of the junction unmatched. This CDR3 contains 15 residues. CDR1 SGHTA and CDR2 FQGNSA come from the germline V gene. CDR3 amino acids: CASSRSGTSGDIQYF. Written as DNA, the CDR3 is TGTGCCAGCAGCCGTTCCGGGACTAGCGGGGACATTCAGTACTTC.

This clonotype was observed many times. The CDR3 coding sequence is TGTGCCAGCAGTGACTGGGGGACCTACAATGAGCAGTTCTTC. Protein: CASSDWGTYNEQFF. The J gene is TRBJ2-1, the V gene TRBV2; D may match TRBD1 or TRBD2 (5 bases each). Germline V CDR1 and CDR2: SNHLY, FYNNEI. Trimming stripped 3 bases from V and 2 bases from J, with 8 bases between. The CDR3 runs 14 residues. The full variable domain, in which reference TRBV2 and TRBJ2-1 provide the parts outside the CDR3, is EPEVTQTPSHQVTQMGQEVILRCVPISNHLYFYWYRQILGQKVEFLVSFYNNEISEKSEIFDDQFSVERPDGSNFTLKIRSTKLEDSAMYFCASSDWGTYNEQFFGPGTRLTVL.

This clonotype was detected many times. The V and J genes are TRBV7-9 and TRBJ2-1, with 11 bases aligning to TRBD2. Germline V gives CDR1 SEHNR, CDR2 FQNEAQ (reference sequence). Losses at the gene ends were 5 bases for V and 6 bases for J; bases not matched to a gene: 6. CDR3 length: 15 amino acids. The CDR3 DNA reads TGTGCCAGCAGCCCACTAGCGGGAGTGCCCAATGAGCAGTTCTTC. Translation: CASSPLAGVPNEQFF.

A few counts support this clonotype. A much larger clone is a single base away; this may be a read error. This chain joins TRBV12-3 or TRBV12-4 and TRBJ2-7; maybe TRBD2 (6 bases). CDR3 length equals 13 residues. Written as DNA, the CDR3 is TGTGCCAACAGTTTCTCAGGGACTTACGAGCAGTACTTC. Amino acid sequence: CANSFSGTYEQYF.

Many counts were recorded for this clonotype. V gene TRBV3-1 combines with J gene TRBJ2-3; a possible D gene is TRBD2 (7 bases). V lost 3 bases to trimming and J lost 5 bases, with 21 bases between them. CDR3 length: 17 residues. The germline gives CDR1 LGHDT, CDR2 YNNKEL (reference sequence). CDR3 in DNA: TGTGCCAGCAGCCATTTCCCATCGGGGGGCGGAATAGATACGCAGTATTTT. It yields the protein CASSHFPSGGGIDTQYF.

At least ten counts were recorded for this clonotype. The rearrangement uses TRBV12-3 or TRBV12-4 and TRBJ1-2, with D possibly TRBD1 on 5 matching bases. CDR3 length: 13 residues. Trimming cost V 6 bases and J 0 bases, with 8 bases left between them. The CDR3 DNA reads TGTGCCAGCAGGGACAATACTAACTATGGCTACACCTTC. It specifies CASRDNTNYGYTF.